The 27 T cell receptor beta chains in this list originate from one sample, sequenced in a study of blood T cell repertoires in COVID-19. The assay was immunoSEQ multiplex PCR, and TCRdb's table has in-frame clones only and misses some. The sample shows 350,000 to 400,000 clones, around 91% of them seen only once. Material: peripheral blood. These receptors all stem from a man between 18 and 29 years old with active or convalescent COVID-19.

This chain connects TRBV4-3 to TRBJ2-7; 13 bases agree with TRBD2. The CDR3 totals 18 residues. The ends lost 1 base at V and 2 bases at J; junction bases unmatched: 8. CDR1 and CDR2 (germline): LGHNA, YSLEER. The CDR3 DNA sequence: TGCGCCAGCAGCCAAGTTACAACCGGGACTAGCGGGACCTACGAGCAGTACTTC. It encodes CASSQVTTGTSGTYEQYF.

The genes are TRBV18 and TRBJ1-2, with TRBD1 matching 8 bases. The trim removed 8 bases at V and 5 bases at J, leaving 13 bases unmatched. The CDR3 extends over 15 amino acids. Germline V gene data show CDR1 as KGHSH and CDR2 as LQKENI. The CDR3, as DNA: TGTGCCAGCCTACCGGACAGGGCTTTTTCATATGGCTACACCTTC. It codes for CASLPDRAFSYGYTF.

The J gene is TRBJ1-3, the V gene TRBV5-1; 9 bases fit TRBD1. Trimming took 4 bases from V and 2 from J; bases not matched to a gene: 22. Per germline, CDR1 SGHRS and CDR2 YFSETQ. The CDR3 runs 21 residues. The CDR3 nucleotides read TGCGCCAGCAGCCTCAGGCCTGCGGGACAGGGTGTAAGGGGGACTGGAAACACCATATATTTT. Its translation: CASSLRPAGQGVRGTGNTIYF.

J is TRBJ2-7 and V is TRBV11-2, with TRBD2 matching over 9 bases. The CDR3 has 15 residues. Germline lookup yields CDR1 SGHAT and CDR2 FQNNGV. The V segment lost 2 bases and the J segment 0 bases; nucleotides outside the gene matches: 2. CDR3 amino acids: CASSLTSGPSYEQYF. Here the CDR3 DNA reads TGTGCCAGCAGCTTAACTAGCGGGCCCTCCTACGAGCAGTACTTC.

This chain joins TRBV28 and TRBJ1-2; TRBD1 agrees at 10 bases. With V trimmed by 7 bases and J by 6 bases, 5 bases remained unmatched. The CDR3 loop spans 13 amino acids. CDR1 and CDR2 from the germline V gene are MDHEN and SYDVKM. CDR3 nucleotide sequence: TGTGCCAGCAAGACAGGGGGCGCGAATGGCTACACCTTC. It translates to CASKTGGANGYTF.

The chain has TRBV6-2 or TRBV6-3 and TRBJ1-2, with unresolved D. CDR3 length: 13 residues. The V end lost 4 bases, the J end lost 4 bases, and 10 bases lay between the germline ends. Germline-derived CDR1 and CDR2 are MNHEY and SVGEGT. CDR3 DNA: TGTGCCAGCAGTTGGAGGGAGCCCTATGGCTACACCTTC. As protein: CASSWREPYGYTF.

The chain employs TRBV27 and TRBJ1-2; no clear D. From germline, CDR1 is MNHEY and CDR2 SMNVEV (reference sequence). The CDR3 runs to 12 residues. V lost 6 bases to trimming and J lost 8 bases, with 13 bases between them. CDR3 bases: TGTGCCAGCAGAAGGGAGGTAGGGGGCTACACCTTC. Encoded protein: CASRREVGGYTF.

This clone has more than one count but fewer than ten. Other nucleotide sequences from this sample produce the same CDR3. The CDR3 nucleotides read TGTGCCAGCAGCTTAACAGCGGGCGTGGATACGCAGTATTTT. Translated: CASSLTAGVDTQYF. The chain has TRBV7-3 and TRBJ2-3; D is perhaps TRBD2 (6 bases). This CDR3 is 14 amino acids long. Germline values: CDR1 SGHTA, CDR2 FQGTGA. Trimming pared 0 bases from V and 6 bases from J, leaving 10 bases between.

With regard to this clone: A read error may account for a junction end that differs from germline. The V and J genes are TRBV29-1 and TRBJ2-7, with 8 bases fitting TRBD2. Germline assignment: CDR1 SQVTM and CDR2 ANQGSEA. This CDR3 has 15 amino acids. The CDR3 region has the DNA TGCAGCGTTGAGGTCCGGGAGGGCCTCTCCCACGAGCAGTACTTC. It encodes CSVEVREGLSHEQYF.

Turning to this clone: This same CDR3 is encoded by further DNA sequences in the sample. The V call is TRBV5-1, the J call TRBJ2-5; D uncertain. Trimming removed 5 bases at V and 1 base at J, with 6 bases between. The CDR3 runs to 12 residues. Germline V gives CDR1 SGHRS, CDR2 YFSETQ. In DNA form, the CDR3 reads TGCGCCAGCAGTTTCAGCCAAGAGACCCAGTACTTC. It yields the protein CASSFSQETQYF.

V is TRBV13 and J is TRBJ2-2; 10 bases match TRBD2. Germline-derived CDR1 and CDR2 are PRHDT and FYEKMQ (reference sequence). The trim removed 3 bases at V and 5 bases at J, leaving 9 bases unmatched. The CDR3 is made up of 17 amino acids. The CDR3 sequence is CASSFMASGRGTGELFF. The DNA for the CDR3 is TGTGCCAGCAGCTTTATGGCTAGCGGGAGAGGGACCGGGGAGCTGTTTTTT.

The chain links TRBV30 to TRBJ2-7, with 7 positions matching TRBD1. The CDR3 contains 13 residues. V was pared by 3 bases and J by 1 base, with 3 bases of the junction left unmatched. CDR1 GTSNPN and CDR2 SVGIG come from the germline V gene (reference sequence). As DNA, the CDR3 is TGTGCCTGGAGACAGGGGCATTCCTACGAGCAGTACTTC. It yields the protein CAWRQGHSYEQYF.

V usage is TRBV4-3 and J usage is TRBJ2-3, with 10 bases aligning to TRBD2. V lost 3 bases, J lost 3 bases, and 3 bases stayed unmatched. The CDR3 length is 15 residues. CDR1 is LGHNA and CDR2 is YSLEER in the germline V gene. The CDR3 spells CASSHDSGRTDTQYF. The CDR3 DNA sequence: TGCGCCAGCAGCCATGATAGCGGGAGGACAGATACGCAGTATTTT.

This clone was seen once. The CDR3 DNA follows: TGTGCCAGCAGTCCCCGGGGGGATTATCAGCCCCAGCATTTT. Amino acid sequence: CASSPRGDYQPQHF. This rearrangement joins TRBV27 to TRBJ1-5; maybe TRBD1 (5 bases). The CDR3 runs 14 residues. V lost 5 bases and J 5 bases, leaving 13 bases between the germline ends. CDR1 is MNHEY, CDR2 SMNVEV, per germline (reference sequence).

The V and J genes are TRBV4-3 and TRBJ2-5; TRBD1 agrees at 7 bases. V lost 4 bases, J lost 2 bases, and 10 bases stayed unmatched. The CDR3 has 16 amino acids. Germline V gene lookup returns CDR1 LGHNA and CDR2 YSLEER. This CDR3 reads CASSRALGTEQETQYF. The CDR3 DNA reads TGCGCCAGCAGCCGAGCATTGGGGACAGAACAAGAGACCCAGTACTTC.

The V and J genes are TRBV11-2 and TRBJ2-5, with D uncertain. The CDR3 is made up of 13 amino acids. The germline gives CDR1 SGHAT, CDR2 FQNNGV. The V gene lost 2 bases and the J gene lost 5 bases, with 9 bases spanning the gap. CDR3 sequence (DNA): TGTGCCAGCAGCTTATCAGGTTGGGAGACCCAGTACTTC. Protein product: CASSLSGWETQYF.

The chain couples TRBV15 to TRBJ2-5, with 8 bases matching TRBD2. CDR1 is LNHNV and CDR2 is YYDKDF in the germline V gene (reference sequence). V dropped 0 bases and J dropped 1; count of bases not matched to a gene: 4. This CDR3 region has 16 residues. The CDR3 region is CATSREGGRPQETQYF. The CDR3 bases are TGTGCCACCAGCAGAGAAGGCGGGAGGCCCCAAGAGACCCAGTACTTC. Complete variable domain (other parts from reference TRBV15 and TRBJ2-5): DAMVIQNPRYQVTQFGKPVTLSCSQTLNHNVMYWYQQKSSQAPKLLFHYYDKDFNNEADTPDNFQSRRPNTSFCFLDIRSPGLGDTAMYLCATSREGGRPQETQYFGPGTRLLVL.

The genes are TRBV7-2 and TRBJ2-7, with TRBD2 identical over 8 bases. The germline V gene has CDR1 SGHTA and CDR2 FQGNSA. The CDR3 contains 16 residues. With V trimmed by 0 bases and J by 4 bases, 8 bases remained unmatched. The DNA for the CDR3 is TGTGCCAGCAGCTTAGCAGCCAGCGGGGGAATTTACGAGCAGTACTTC. It yields the protein CASSLAASGGIYEQYF.

This chain connects TRBV3-1 (or the pseudogene TRBV3-2) to TRBJ2-1; a possible D gene is TRBD2 (6 bases). Looked up from germline, CDR1 is LGHDT and CDR2 is YNNKEL (reference sequence). The CDR3 length is 17 residues. V lost 1 base, J lost 5 bases, and 18 bases lay in between. DNA of the CDR3: TGTGCCAGCAGCCAAGCTCGGTGGCTAGCGCGCGACAATGAGCAGTTCTTC. Its protein is CASSQARWLARDNEQFF.

The chain has TRBV11-3 and TRBJ2-2, with 8 bases lining up with TRBD1. CDR1 and CDR2 from the germline V gene are SGHNT and YENEEA. CDR3 length: 16 amino acids. Trimming removed 5 bases from V and 2 bases from J; junction bases left unmatched: 7. The CDR3 DNA is TGTGCCAGCAGCCCCCGACAGGGGCGTAACACCGGGGAGCTGTTTTTT. This encodes CASSPRQGRNTGELFF.

The V gene is TRBV19, the J gene TRBJ2-5, with D possibly TRBD1 on 5 matching bases. V dropped 3 bases and J dropped 2 bases, with 13 bases sitting between them. This CDR3 contains 15 residues. CDR1 LNHDA and CDR2 SQIVND come from the germline V gene (reference sequence). The CDR3 sequence: CASSIQGSTQETQYF. The CDR3 coding sequence is TGTGCCAGTAGTATCCAGGGATCTACTCAAGAGACCCAGTACTTC.

This sequence joins TRBV29-1 and TRBJ1-1, with D tentatively TRBD1 (5 bases). CDR1 and CDR2 (germline): SQVTM, ANQGSEA. Trimming left V 3 bases short and J 4 bases short, with 9 bases between. This CDR3 has 12 amino acids. CDR3 DNA sequence: TGCAGCGTTGACCCGGGGGGCACTGAAGCTTTCTTT. It is translated as CSVDPGGTEAFF.

The chain employs TRBV19 and TRBJ2-1, with D perhaps matching TRBD1 (5 bases). Germline-derived CDR1 and CDR2 are LNHDA and SQIVND (reference sequence). V gave up 2 bases and J gave up 15 bases, with 17 bases separating them. The CDR3 extends over 13 amino acids. The CDR3 loop reads CASSISSGQLPFF. CDR3 sequence (DNA): TGTGCCAGTAGTATATCCTCAGGGCAGTTACCGTTCTTC.

The chain uses TRBV2 and TRBJ2-2; TRBD1 matches 7 bases. The ends lost 7 bases at V and 6 bases at J; junction bases unmatched: 8. This CDR3 contains 14 residues. Per germline, CDR1 SNHLY and CDR2 FYNNEI. DNA of the CDR3: TGTGCCAGCAAAGAATACAGGGGCCCCGGGGAGCTGTTTTTT. Encoded protein: CASKEYRGPGELFF.

This chain uses TRBV27 with TRBJ1-4; the D gene is possibly TRBD1 (6 bases). V was trimmed by 5 bases and J by 7 bases, leaving 17 bases between them. The germline V gene encodes CDR1 MNHEY and CDR2 SMNVEV (reference sequence). The CDR3 spans 15 residues. CDR3 sequence reads: CASSVNGGRREKLFF. CDR3 DNA: TGTGCCAGCAGTGTGAACGGGGGGCGGCGTGAAAAACTGTTTTTT.

The count of this clone is one. V is TRBV6-2 or TRBV6-3 and J is TRBJ1-1; D uncertain. Germline V gene lookup returns CDR1 MNHEY and CDR2 SVGEGT. This CDR3 has 13 residues. V was clipped by 5 bases and J by 1 base, with 8 bases between them. The CDR3 region is CASSPRENTEAFF. The CDR3 DNA sequence: TGTGCCAGCAGTCCCCGGGAGAACACTGAAGCTTTCTTT.

J is TRBJ2-1 and V is TRBV28; no reliable D call. This CDR3 has 11 amino acids. Trimming took 8 bases from V and 8 from J, leaving 10 bases between them. In germline, CDR1 is MDHEN, CDR2 SYDVKM. The DNA of the CDR3 is TGTGCCAGCTCCCACGGGTATGAGCAGTTCTTC. Amino acids: CASSHGYEQFF.